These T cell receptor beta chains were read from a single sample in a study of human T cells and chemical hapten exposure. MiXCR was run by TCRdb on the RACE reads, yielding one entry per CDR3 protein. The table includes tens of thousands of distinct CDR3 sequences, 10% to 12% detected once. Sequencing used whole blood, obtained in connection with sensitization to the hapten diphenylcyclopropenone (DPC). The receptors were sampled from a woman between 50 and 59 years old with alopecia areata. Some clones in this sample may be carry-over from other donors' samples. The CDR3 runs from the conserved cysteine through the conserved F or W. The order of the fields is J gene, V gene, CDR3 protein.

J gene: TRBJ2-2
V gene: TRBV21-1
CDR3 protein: CASSKRSVYTGELFF

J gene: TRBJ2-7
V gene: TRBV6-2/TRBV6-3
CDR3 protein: CASREAGVGIEQYF

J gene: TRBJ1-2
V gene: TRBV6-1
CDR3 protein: CASSEGPGANYGYTF

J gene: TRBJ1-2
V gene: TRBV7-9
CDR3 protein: CASSSGTTYYGYTF

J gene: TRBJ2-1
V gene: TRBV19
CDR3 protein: CASRKRGERVIDEQFF

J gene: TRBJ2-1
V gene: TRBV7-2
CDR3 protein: CASSLVVTGGHNEQFF

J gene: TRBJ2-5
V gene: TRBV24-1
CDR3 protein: CATSDDDRTARGKTQYF

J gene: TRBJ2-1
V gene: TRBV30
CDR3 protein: CAWRLAGVYNEQFF

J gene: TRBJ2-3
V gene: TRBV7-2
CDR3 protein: CASCSASGSTDTQYF

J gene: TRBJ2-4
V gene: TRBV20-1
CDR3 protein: CSARALGADYIKNIQYF

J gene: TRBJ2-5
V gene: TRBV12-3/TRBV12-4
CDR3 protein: CASSFSAGETQYF

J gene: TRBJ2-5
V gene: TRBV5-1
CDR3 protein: CASSTGDRALQETQYF

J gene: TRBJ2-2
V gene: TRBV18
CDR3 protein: CASSPRGGRAVGELFF

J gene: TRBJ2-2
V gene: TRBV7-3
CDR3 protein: CASSLMGDPNTGELFF

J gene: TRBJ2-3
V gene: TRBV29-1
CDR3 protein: CSVGLAGVPDTQYF

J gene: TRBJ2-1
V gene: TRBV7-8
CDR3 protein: CASSLPGLDEQFF

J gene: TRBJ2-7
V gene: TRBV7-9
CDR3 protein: CASRPSGASGEQYF

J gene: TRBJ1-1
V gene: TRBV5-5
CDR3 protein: CASSGYGTANTEAFF

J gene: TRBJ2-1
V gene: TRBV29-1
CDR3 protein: CSVPREGGVYLNEQFF

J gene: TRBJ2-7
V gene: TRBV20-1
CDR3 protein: CSASILAGVSYEQYF

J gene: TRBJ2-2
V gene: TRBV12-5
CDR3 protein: CASGLASGGRTGELFF

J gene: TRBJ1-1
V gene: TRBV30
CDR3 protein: CAWSVGSSLNWAFF

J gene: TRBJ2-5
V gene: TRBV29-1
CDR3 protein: CSVAGPETQYF

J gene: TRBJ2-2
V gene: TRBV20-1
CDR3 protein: CSADSGAAGELFF

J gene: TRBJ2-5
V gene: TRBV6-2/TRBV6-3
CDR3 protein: CASRPAAGETQYF